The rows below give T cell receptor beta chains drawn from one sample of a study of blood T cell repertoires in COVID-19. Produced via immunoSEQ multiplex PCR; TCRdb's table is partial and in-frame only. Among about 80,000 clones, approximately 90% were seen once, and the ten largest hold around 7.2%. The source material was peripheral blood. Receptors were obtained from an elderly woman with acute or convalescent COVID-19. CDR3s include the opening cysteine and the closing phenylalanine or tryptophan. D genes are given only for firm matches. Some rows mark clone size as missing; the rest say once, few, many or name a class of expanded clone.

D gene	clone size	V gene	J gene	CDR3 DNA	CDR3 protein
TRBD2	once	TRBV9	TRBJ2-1	TGTGCCAGCAACGTAGAGCCGGGGGGCTACAATGAGCAGTTCTTC	CASNVEPGGYNEQFF
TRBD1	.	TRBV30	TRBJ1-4	TGTGCCTGGAAGGCCGGGACAGGGGATCATTCTAATGAAAAACTGTTTTTT	CAWKAGTGDHSNEKLFF
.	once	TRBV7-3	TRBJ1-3	TGTGCCAGCAGTCTCACAGGCTCTGGAAACACCATATATTTT	CASSLTGSGNTIYF
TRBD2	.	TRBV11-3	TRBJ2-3	TGTGCCAGCAGCATAGGCGCGGGGGAGGGCACAGATACGCAGTATTTT	CASSIGAGEGTDTQYF
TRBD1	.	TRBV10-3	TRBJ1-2	TGTGCCACCCAGGGGGCCGGCGGTGGCTACACCTTC	CATQGAGGGYTF
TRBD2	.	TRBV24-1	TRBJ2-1	TGTGCCACCGAGGGGACTAGCGGGGTGAATGAGCAGTTCTTC	CATEGTSGVNEQFF
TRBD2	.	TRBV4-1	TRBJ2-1	TGCGCCAGCAGCCAATCCCTAGCGGGAGCTTACATAGAGCAGTTCTTC	CASSQSLAGAYIEQFF
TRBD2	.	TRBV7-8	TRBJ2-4	TGTGCCAGCAGCCCGGTGGTAGCGGGAGGGCCGGCCAAAAACATTCAGTACTTC	CASSPVVAGGPAKNIQYF
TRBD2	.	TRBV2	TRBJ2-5	TGTGCCAGCAGGGCGGTTTGGCTAGCGGGAGAGACCCAGTACTTC	CASRAVWLAGETQYF
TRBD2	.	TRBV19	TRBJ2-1	TGTGCCAGTGCTGCATTTGGAGGACTAGCCCTCTACAATGAGCAGTTCTTC	CASAAFGGLALYNEQFF
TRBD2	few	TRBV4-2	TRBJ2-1	TGTGCCAGCAGCCAAGACGGGCTAGCGGGACCCGTAAATGAGCAGTTCTTC	CASSQDGLAGPVNEQFF
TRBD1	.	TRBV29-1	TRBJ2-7	TGCAGCGTTGGACCCCGGACAGGGGGTTATGAGCAGTACTTC	CSVGPRTGGYEQYF
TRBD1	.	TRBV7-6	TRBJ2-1	TGTGCCAGCAGCAACCACCGAGGACAGGGGCGCAATGAGCAGTTCTTC	CASSNHRGQGRNEQFF
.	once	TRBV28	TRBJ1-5	TGTGCCAGCAGTTTCGGGCCGGGGGATCAGCCCCAGCATTTT	CASSFGPGDQPQHF
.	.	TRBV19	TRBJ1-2	TGTGCCAGTAGTACGTCTCGGGAGGGGCTGGGTGGCTACACCTTC	CASSTSREGLGGYTF
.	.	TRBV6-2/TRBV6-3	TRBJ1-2	TGTGCCAGCACCCCCGGCCGGGTTCTTTCTGGCTACACCTTC	CASTPGRVLSGYTF
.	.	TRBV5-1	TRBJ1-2	TGCGCCAGCAGCTTGGTAGGGGGGGCAGACTATGGCTACACCTTC	CASSLVGGADYGYTF
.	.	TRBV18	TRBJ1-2	TGTGCCAGCTCACGGGAGCTACCCGAGAGAGGTTACTATGGCTACACCTTC	CASSRELPERGYYGYTF
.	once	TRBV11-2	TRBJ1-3	TGTGCCAGCAGCGCCTCCAGGGGAAACACCATATATTTT	CASSASRGNTIYF
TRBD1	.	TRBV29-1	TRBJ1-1	TGCAGCGTTGGACAGGGTAACCCTGAAGCTTTCTTT	CSVGQGNPEAFF
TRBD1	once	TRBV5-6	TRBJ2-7	TGTGCCAGCAGCTTCGATTTACAGGGGACCTACGAGCAGTACTTC	CASSFDLQGTYEQYF
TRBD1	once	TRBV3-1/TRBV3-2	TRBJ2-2	TGTGCCAGCAGCCTCGGACAGGGGATCGGGGAGCTGTTTTTT	CASSLGQGIGELFF
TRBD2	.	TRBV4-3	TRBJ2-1	TGCGCCAGCAGCCTCAGCGGGGCGCGGGGCTCCTACAATGAGCAGTTCTTC	CASSLSGARGSYNEQFF
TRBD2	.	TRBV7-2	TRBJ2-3	TGTGCCAGCAGCCCCCGGACTAGCGGGGGGGCCAGGACAGATACGCAGTATTTT	CASSPRTSGGARTDTQYF
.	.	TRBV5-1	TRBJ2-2	TGCGCCAGCAGCTTCGCTGCGGCGACCGGGGAGCTGTTTTTT	CASSFAAATGELFF
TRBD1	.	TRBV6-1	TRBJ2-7	TGTGCCAGCAGTGAAGCCTTCACCACAGGGGGCTTTAACTACGAGCAGTACTTC	CASSEAFTTGGFNYEQYF
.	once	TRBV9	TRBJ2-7	TGTGCCAGCAGCATCAGCGACGGTTACGAGCAGTACTTC	CASSISDGYEQYF
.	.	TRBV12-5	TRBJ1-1	TGTGCTAGTGGACTAGACCCAGGCCGAACTGAAGCTTTCTTT	CASGLDPGRTEAFF
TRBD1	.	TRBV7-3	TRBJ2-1	TGTGCCAGCAGTAGACAACAGGGGAATGAGCAGTTCTTC	CASSRQQGNEQFF
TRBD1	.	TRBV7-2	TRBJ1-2	TGTGCCAGCAGCTTCACCGGGACAGGGACCTATGGCTACACCTTC	CASSFTGTGTYGYTF
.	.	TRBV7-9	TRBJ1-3	TGTGCCAGCAGCTTCCAGGTATCTGGAAACACCATATATTTT	CASSFQVSGNTIYF
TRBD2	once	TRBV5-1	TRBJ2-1	TGCGCCAGCAGCTTGTCGGGCAGGGAGGGTGAGCAGTTCTTC	CASSLSGREGEQFF
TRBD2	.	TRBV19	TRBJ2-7	TGTGCCAGTAGTACTCGGGGACTAGCGGGAGAAGCTGACGAGCAGTACTTC	CASSTRGLAGEADEQYF
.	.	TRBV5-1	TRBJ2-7	TGCGCCAGCAGCTCCCCCGGGACATACTCCTACGAGCAGTACTTC	CASSSPGTYSYEQYF
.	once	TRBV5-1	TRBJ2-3	TGCGCCAGCGTAGCGAGCGGCACAGATACGCAGTATTTT	CASVASGTDTQYF
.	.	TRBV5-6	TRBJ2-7	TGTGCCAGCAGCTTGGGACGACAGAGCTCCTACGAGCAGTACTTC	CASSLGRQSSYEQYF
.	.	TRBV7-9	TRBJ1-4	TGTGCCAGCAGCCGAACAGGCTCCTCTAATGAAAAACTGTTTTTT	CASSRTGSSNEKLFF
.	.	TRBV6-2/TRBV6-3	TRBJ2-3	TGTGCCAGCAGTACACGCCCCGGGGATACGCAGTATTTT	CASSTRPGDTQYF
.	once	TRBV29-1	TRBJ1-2	TGCAGCGAACGGACAGCCCTGGGAATTTTTTTC	CSERTALGIFF
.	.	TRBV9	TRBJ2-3	TGTGCCAGCAGCCCCCAAGGGGGAAATACGCAGTATTTT	CASSPQGGNTQYF
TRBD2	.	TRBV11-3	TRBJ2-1	TGTGCCAGCAGCTTAGCGGCTAGCGGGATGGATGAGCAGTTCTTC	CASSLAASGMDEQFF
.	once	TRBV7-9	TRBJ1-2	TGTGCCAGCAGCTTAGAAAGGGGTGGCTACACCTTC	CASSLERGGYTF
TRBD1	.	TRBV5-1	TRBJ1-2	TGCGCCAGCAGCTCCGTAGCGACAGGGGTTGGAGGCTACACCTTC	CASSSVATGVGGYTF
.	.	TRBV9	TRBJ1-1	TGTGCCAGCAGCGTAGCTGGGGGGGCCACTGAAGCTTTCTTT	CASSVAGGATEAFF
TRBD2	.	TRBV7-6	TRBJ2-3	TGTGCCAGCAGCTTAGAACTAGCGGGGGCGGGAGATACGCAGTATTTT	CASSLELAGAGDTQYF
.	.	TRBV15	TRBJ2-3	TGTGCCACCAGCAGAGATCTAAGAGATACGCAGTATTTT	CATSRDLRDTQYF
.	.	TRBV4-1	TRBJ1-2	TGCGCCAGCAGCCAAGAGGGTAGTGGAGGGATTTATGGCTACACCTTC	CASSQEGSGGIYGYTF
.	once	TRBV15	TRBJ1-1	TGTGCCACCAGCATAAATGTTAACACTGAAGCTTTCTTT	CATSINVNTEAFF
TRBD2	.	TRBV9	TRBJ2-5	TGTGCCAGCAGCGTAGGGGGACTAGCGAGACAAGAGACCCAGTACTTC	CASSVGGLARQETQYF
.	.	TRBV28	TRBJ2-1	TGTGCCAGCAGGGCGGGCGGGGACAATGAGCAGTTCTTC	CASRAGGDNEQFF